Sequencing of this TCR beta chain was carried out in a study of blood T cell repertoires in COVID-19. Study summary: There were acute and convalescent COVID-19 samples, and they came from the United States, Italy and Spain. PBMCs, B-cell-depleted T cells, or T cells provided the cDNA or gDNA that made up the material.

TCRdb keeps only in-frame clones here, not all; method: immunoSEQ multiplex PCR. The table lists roughly 400,000 clones, about 90% of them singletons. Adults between about 18 and 95 years of age took part from approximately 24 US areas. Cohort allocation depended upon clinical history that participants reported. The specimen sequenced was PBMCs or T cells enriched from blood (not recorded which). This TCR derives from a young man who had recovered from COVID-19.

In DNA, the CDR3 is TGCGCCAGCAGCTTAGGGACAGGTGAGACCTACGAGCAGTACTTC. This translates into CASSLGTGETYEQYF. The chain recombines TRBV5-1 with TRBJ2-7; 8 bases are shared with TRBD1. The CDR3 contains 15 residues. J was trimmed by 2 bases and V by 2 bases; bases with no gene match: 6. The germline CDR1 and CDR2 sequences are SGHRS and YFSETQ.